The 2 T cell receptor beta chains below were found in one sample sequenced in a study of identical twins. TCRdb reprocessed the 5' RACE reads with MiXCR, giving one entry per CDR3 protein. Counted here are 1.5 million or so distinct CDR3 sequences, more than 30% occurring once; the ten biggest clones make up approximately 0.29%. The sample comprised cord blood. Every receptor here comes from a newborn girl in good health.

This chain uses TRBV11-1 with TRBJ2-1; tentatively, D is TRBD2 (5 bases). V lost 3 bases to trimming and J lost 8 bases, with 17 bases between them. The CDR3 length is 15 residues. The germline CDR1 and CDR2 sequences are SGHAT and FQDESV (reference sequence). The CDR3 reads CASSFDRGLADEQFF. The CDR3 DNA reads as TGTGCCAGCAGCTTCGACCGCGGGCTAGCCGATGAGCAGTTCTTC.

This clonotype was seen once. This chain connects TRBV28 to TRBJ2-2; 7 positions match TRBD2. Germline lookup yields CDR1 MDHEN and CDR2 SYDVKM. The CDR3 contains 14 residues. V dropped 3 bases and J dropped 7; count of bases not matched to a gene: 5. The DNA of the CDR3 is TGTGCCAGCAGTTTTACGGGGGGTAGCGGGGAGCTGTTTTTT. It translates to CASSFTGGSGELFF.